Listed below are T cell receptor beta chains from one sample, sequenced in a study of cytomegalovirus exposure and HLA in healthy donors. Profiling relied on immunoSEQ multiplex PCR, and the TCRdb table lists in-frame clones only, not all of them. This table lists over 100,000 clones. The specimen sequenced was PBMCs. Every receptor here comes from a man younger than 30 in good health and CMV-seronegative. Both conserved end residues are part of each CDR3. The order of the fields is V gene, D gene, J gene, CDR3 DNA, CDR3 protein. The D gene is left open where the match is weak.

v_gene: TRBV4-3
d_gene: TRBD1
j_gene: TRBJ2-7
CDR3nt: TGCGCCAGCAGTCGGACAGGGGGCGAGTCTAACGAGCAGTACTTC
CDR3aa: CASSRTGGESNEQYF

v_gene: TRBV7-2
d_gene: TRBD2
j_gene: TRBJ2-3
CDR3nt: TGTGCCAGCAGCTTAACGGCTAGCGGGGGGAGAGATACGCAGTATTTT
CDR3aa: CASSLTASGGRDTQYF

v_gene: TRBV19
d_gene: TRBD1
j_gene: TRBJ2-6
CDR3nt: TGTGCCAGTAGCTCCATCGGGACAGGTCGCTCTGGGGCCAACGTCCTGACTTTC
CDR3aa: CASSSIGTGRSGANVLTF

v_gene: TRBV27
d_gene: TRBD1
j_gene: TRBJ1-2
CDR3nt: TGTGCCAGCACTCGGGGTGTAGGGACAGGGCTTGATGGCTACACCTTC
CDR3aa: CASTRGVGTGLDGYTF

v_gene: TRBV19
d_gene: -
j_gene: TRBJ2-7
CDR3nt: TGTGCCAGTAGTATAGCGGGTGCCCGCGAGCAGTACTTC
CDR3aa: CASSIAGAREQYF

v_gene: TRBV27
d_gene: TRBD1
j_gene: TRBJ1-2
CDR3nt: TGTGCCAGCAGTTTCAATAGGGACAGGGGAGTAGGCTACACCTTC
CDR3aa: CASSFNRDRGVGYTF

v_gene: TRBV7-2
d_gene: -
j_gene: TRBJ2-1
CDR3nt: TGTGCCAGCAGTGGACGACAGGAGCAGTTCTTC
CDR3aa: CASSGRQEQFF

v_gene: TRBV5-1
d_gene: -
j_gene: TRBJ1-1
CDR3nt: TGCGCCAGCAGCTTGGAACAGACCAACACTGAAGCTTTCTTT
CDR3aa: CASSLEQTNTEAFF

v_gene: TRBV6-4
d_gene: -
j_gene: TRBJ2-1
CDR3nt: TGTGCCAGCAGTGACGGTGGGGGGAGTTCCTACAATGAGCAGTTCTTC
CDR3aa: CASSDGGGSSYNEQFF

v_gene: TRBV19
d_gene: TRBD1
j_gene: TRBJ2-7
CDR3nt: TGTGCCAGTAGCACCGGGACAGGGGGGTACGAGCAGTACTTC
CDR3aa: CASSTGTGGYEQYF

v_gene: TRBV30
d_gene: -
j_gene: TRBJ1-1
CDR3nt: TGTGCCTGGAGTCCCGGACAAAGAGCTTTCTTT
CDR3aa: CAWSPGQRAFF

v_gene: TRBV30
d_gene: -
j_gene: TRBJ1-1
CDR3nt: TGTGCCTGGACAGGGTCTGAAGCTTTCTTT
CDR3aa: CAWTGSEAFF

v_gene: TRBV18
d_gene: TRBD1
j_gene: TRBJ2-7
CDR3nt: TGTGCCAGCTCACCGCTGGGACAGGCAGGCTACGAGCAGTACTTC
CDR3aa: CASSPLGQAGYEQYF

v_gene: TRBV5-1
d_gene: -
j_gene: TRBJ2-7
CDR3nt: TGCGCCAGCAGCTTGTCTGGGACAACGGGCTACGAGCAGTACTTC
CDR3aa: CASSLSGTTGYEQYF

v_gene: TRBV6-5
d_gene: TRBD1
j_gene: TRBJ2-7
CDR3nt: TGTGCCAGCACCCAAGCCGGGGCAGGGGGAGACGAGCAGTACTTC
CDR3aa: CASTQAGAGGDEQYF

v_gene: TRBV28
d_gene: -
j_gene: TRBJ1-2
CDR3nt: TGTGCCAGCAGTCCCTGGGGGGGCGGCTACACCTTC
CDR3aa: CASSPWGGGYTF

v_gene: TRBV6-5
d_gene: -
j_gene: TRBJ2-7
CDR3nt: TGTGCCAGCAGACAGAACTACGAGCAGTACTTC
CDR3aa: CASRQNYEQYF

v_gene: TRBV5-5
d_gene: TRBD1
j_gene: TRBJ1-6
CDR3nt: TGTGCCAGCAGCGGCGGACAGGGAAGCAATTCACCCCTCCACTTT
CDR3aa: CASSGGQGSNSPLHF

v_gene: TRBV13
d_gene: -
j_gene: TRBJ2-7
CDR3nt: TGTGCCAGCAGCACAGGGGGGACTAACTACGAGCAGTACTTC
CDR3aa: CASSTGGTNYEQYF

v_gene: TRBV7-9
d_gene: -
j_gene: TRBJ2-5
CDR3nt: TGTGCCAGCAGCTTGGGGGGGCAGGTTGAGACCCAGTACTTC
CDR3aa: CASSLGGQVETQYF

v_gene: TRBV18
d_gene: -
j_gene: TRBJ2-7
CDR3nt: TGTGCCAGCTCACCAGGGGAGCCCTACGAGCAGTACTTC
CDR3aa: CASSPGEPYEQYF

v_gene: TRBV6-5
d_gene: TRBD1
j_gene: TRBJ2-3
CDR3nt: TGTGCCAGCAGAGTCCAGGGGGCAACAGATACGCAGTATTTT
CDR3aa: CASRVQGATDTQYF

v_gene: TRBV11-1
d_gene: TRBD2
j_gene: TRBJ2-7
CDR3nt: TGTGCCAGCAGCTTAGGTGGACTAGCGCGGCTCAGCGAGCAGTACTTC
CDR3aa: CASSLGGLARLSEQYF

v_gene: TRBV7-9
d_gene: TRBD2
j_gene: TRBJ2-7
CDR3nt: TGTGCCAGCAGCTTAGGAGCGGGAGCGGACTACGAGCAGTACTTC
CDR3aa: CASSLGAGADYEQYF

v_gene: TRBV7-3
d_gene: TRBD1
j_gene: TRBJ1-6
CDR3nt: TGTGCCAGCAGCCCCGGACAGGGTATTTCACCCCTCCACTTT
CDR3aa: CASSPGQGISPLHF

v_gene: TRBV4-3
d_gene: TRBD2
j_gene: TRBJ2-2
CDR3nt: TGCGCCAGCAGCCAAGATCCGGGGGGGTTGACCGGGGAGCTGTTTTTT
CDR3aa: CASSQDPGGLTGELFF

v_gene: TRBV19
d_gene: -
j_gene: TRBJ2-7
CDR3nt: TGTGCCGCTCAAAGGCAGGGTGGGGAGCAGTACTTC
CDR3aa: CAAQRQGGEQYF

v_gene: TRBV4-1
d_gene: -
j_gene: TRBJ2-3
CDR3nt: TGCGCCAGCAGCCAAGAGTTACTGGTCACAGATACACAGTATTTT
CDR3aa: CASSQELLVTDTQYF

v_gene: TRBV5-1
d_gene: -
j_gene: TRBJ2-2
CDR3nt: TGCGCCAGCAGCCCGCCCGGGACTCCGAACACCGGGGAGCTGTTTTTT
CDR3aa: CASSPPGTPNTGELFF

v_gene: TRBV12-2
d_gene: -
j_gene: TRBJ2-1
CDR3nt: TGTGCAAGTCGCTTAGGCGACCGGGACAGGTACGACAATGAGCAGTTCTTC
CDR3aa: CASRLGDRDRYDNEQFF

v_gene: TRBV4-3
d_gene: TRBD2
j_gene: TRBJ2-1
CDR3nt: TGCGCCAGCAGCCAAGACGGTCCGGGGGGTTCGTACAATGAGCAGTTCTTC
CDR3aa: CASSQDGPGGSYNEQFF

v_gene: TRBV30
d_gene: -
j_gene: TRBJ2-2
CDR3nt: TGTGCCTGGGAGCCTCGGGCCGGGGAGCTGTTTTTT
CDR3aa: CAWEPRAGELFF

v_gene: TRBV4-2
d_gene: TRBD2
j_gene: TRBJ2-2
CDR3nt: TGTGCCAGCAGCCAGGATAGCGGGAGGGCGAACACCGGGGAGCTGTTTTTT
CDR3aa: CASSQDSGRANTGELFF

v_gene: TRBV30
d_gene: TRBD1
j_gene: TRBJ1-2
CDR3nt: TGTGCCTGGATCTCTGGACAGGGGACGGGAGGCTACACCTTC
CDR3aa: CAWISGQGTGGYTF

v_gene: TRBV18
d_gene: -
j_gene: TRBJ2-7
CDR3nt: TGTGCCAGCTCACCCCTCGGCAGCGACTCCTACGAGCAGTACTTC
CDR3aa: CASSPLGSDSYEQYF

v_gene: TRBV7-2
d_gene: TRBD2
j_gene: TRBJ2-7
CDR3nt: TGTGCCAGCAGCAAAACTAGCGGCTCCTACGAGCAGTACTTC
CDR3aa: CASSKTSGSYEQYF

v_gene: TRBV7-2
d_gene: -
j_gene: TRBJ1-2
CDR3nt: TGTGCCAGCAGCTTAGCGAATATGCGATATGGCTACACCTTC
CDR3aa: CASSLANMRYGYTF

v_gene: TRBV27
d_gene: -
j_gene: TRBJ1-1
CDR3nt: TGTGCCAGCAGTTCTATAGGGGGTTTAATTTCTGAAGCTTTCTTT
CDR3aa: CASSSIGGLISEAFF

v_gene: TRBV2
d_gene: -
j_gene: TRBJ2-2
CDR3nt: TGTGCCAGCATTTCGACAGGGACTACCGGGGAGCTGTTTTTT
CDR3aa: CASISTGTTGELFF

v_gene: TRBV6-4
d_gene: -
j_gene: TRBJ2-7
CDR3nt: TGTGCCAGCAGTGACGACGGGGGCTACGAGCAGTACTTC
CDR3aa: CASSDDGGYEQYF

v_gene: TRBV9
d_gene: -
j_gene: TRBJ1-5
CDR3nt: TGTGCCAGCGGGGGAGGTTATAGCAATCAGCCCCAGCATTTT
CDR3aa: CASGGGYSNQPQHF

v_gene: TRBV7-2
d_gene: -
j_gene: TRBJ2-7
CDR3nt: TGTGCCAGCAGCCGTGACGGGGTAAGCTACGAGCAGTACTTC
CDR3aa: CASSRDGVSYEQYF